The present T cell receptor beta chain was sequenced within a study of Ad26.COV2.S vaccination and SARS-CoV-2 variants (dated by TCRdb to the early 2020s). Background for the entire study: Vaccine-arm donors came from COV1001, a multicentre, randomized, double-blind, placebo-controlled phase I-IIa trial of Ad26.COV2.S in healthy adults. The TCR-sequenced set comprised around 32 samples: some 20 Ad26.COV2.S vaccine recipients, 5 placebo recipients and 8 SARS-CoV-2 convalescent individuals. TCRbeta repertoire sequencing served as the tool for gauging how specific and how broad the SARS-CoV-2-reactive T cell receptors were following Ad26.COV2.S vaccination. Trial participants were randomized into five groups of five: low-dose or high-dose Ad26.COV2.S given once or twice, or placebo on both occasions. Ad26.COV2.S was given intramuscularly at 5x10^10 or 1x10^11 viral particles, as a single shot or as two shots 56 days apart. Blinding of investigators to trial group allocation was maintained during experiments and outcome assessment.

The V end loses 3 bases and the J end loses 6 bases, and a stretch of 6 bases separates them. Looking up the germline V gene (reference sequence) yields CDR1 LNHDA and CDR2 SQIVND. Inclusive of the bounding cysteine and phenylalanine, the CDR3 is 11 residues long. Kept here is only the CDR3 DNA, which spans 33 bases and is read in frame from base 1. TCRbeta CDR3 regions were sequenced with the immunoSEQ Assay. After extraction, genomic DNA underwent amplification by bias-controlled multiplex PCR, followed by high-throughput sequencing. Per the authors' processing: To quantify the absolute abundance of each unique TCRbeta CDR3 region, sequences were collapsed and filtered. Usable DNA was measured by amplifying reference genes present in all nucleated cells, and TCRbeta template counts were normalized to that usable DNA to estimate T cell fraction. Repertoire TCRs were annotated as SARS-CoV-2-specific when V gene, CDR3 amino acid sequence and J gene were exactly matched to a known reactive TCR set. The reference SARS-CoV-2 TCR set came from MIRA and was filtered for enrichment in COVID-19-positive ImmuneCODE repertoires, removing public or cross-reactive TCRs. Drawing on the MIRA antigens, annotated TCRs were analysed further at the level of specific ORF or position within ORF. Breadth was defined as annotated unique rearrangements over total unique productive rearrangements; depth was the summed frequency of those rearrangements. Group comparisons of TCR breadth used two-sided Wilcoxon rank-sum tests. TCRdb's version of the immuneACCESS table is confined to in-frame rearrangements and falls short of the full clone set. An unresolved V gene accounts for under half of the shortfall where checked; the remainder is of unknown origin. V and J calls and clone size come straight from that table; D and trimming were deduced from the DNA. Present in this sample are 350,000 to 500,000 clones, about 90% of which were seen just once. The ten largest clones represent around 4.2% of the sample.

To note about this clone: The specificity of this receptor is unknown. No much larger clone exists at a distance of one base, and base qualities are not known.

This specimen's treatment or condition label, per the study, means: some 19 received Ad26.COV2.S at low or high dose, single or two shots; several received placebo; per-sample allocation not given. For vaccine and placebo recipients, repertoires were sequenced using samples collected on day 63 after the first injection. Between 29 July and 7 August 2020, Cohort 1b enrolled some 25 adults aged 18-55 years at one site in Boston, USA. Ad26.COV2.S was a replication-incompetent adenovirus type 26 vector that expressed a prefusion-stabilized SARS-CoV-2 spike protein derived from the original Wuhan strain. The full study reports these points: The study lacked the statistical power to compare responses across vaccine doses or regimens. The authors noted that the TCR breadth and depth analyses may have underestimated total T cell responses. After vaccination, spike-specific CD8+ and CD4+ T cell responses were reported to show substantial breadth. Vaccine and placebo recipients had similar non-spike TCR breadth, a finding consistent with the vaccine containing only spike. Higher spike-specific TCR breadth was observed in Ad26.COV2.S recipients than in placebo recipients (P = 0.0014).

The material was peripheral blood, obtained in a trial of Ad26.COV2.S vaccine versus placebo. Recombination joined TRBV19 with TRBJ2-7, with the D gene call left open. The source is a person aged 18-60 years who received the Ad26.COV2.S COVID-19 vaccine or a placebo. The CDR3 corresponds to CASSIGSEQYF. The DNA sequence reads TGTGCCAGTAGTATCGGATCCGAGCAGTACTTC.